The next 21 T cell receptor beta chains were all read from a single sample in a study of cytomegalovirus exposure and HLA in healthy donors. The study ran its PCR with 60 Vbeta and 13 Jbeta primers. Clones were sequenced by immunoSEQ multiplex PCR, and TCRdb holds only the in-frame ones, with some missing. The sample includes some 150,000 clones, roughly 80% seen only once; the top ten take roughly 1.3%. Source material: PBMCs. Every receptor here comes from a woman between 50 and 59 years old in good health and CMV-seronegative.

V gene TRBV5-6 combines with J gene TRBJ2-1; 15 nucleotides agree with TRBD2. CDR1 and CDR2 (germline): SGHDT, YYEEEE. With 2 bases clipped from V and 4 bases from J, the junction kept 7 bases outside the gene matches. The length of the CDR3 is 18 residues. CDR3 loop: CASSFGLAGGRVYNEQFF. CDR3 bases: TGTGCCAGCAGCTTTGGACTAGCGGGGGGGAGGGTGTACAATGAGCAGTTCTTC.

The rearrangement links TRBV5-6 to TRBJ1-2, with D possibly being TRBD1 (6 bases). Trimming shortened V by 4 bases and J by 4 bases, and 11 bases separated the two germline ends. CDR1 and CDR2 (germline): SGHDT, YYEEEE. The CDR3 contains 13 residues. This CDR3 reads CASSRRQVYGYTF. In DNA, the CDR3 is TGTGCCAGCAGCCGCCGACAGGTCTATGGCTACACCTTC.

This clone was seen only a few times. This rearrangement joins TRBV13 to TRBJ2-3; D is possibly TRBD1 (6 bases). V was cut by 0 bases and J by 3 bases, with 10 bases left in between. The CDR3 totals 15 residues. Germline lookup yields CDR1 PRHDT and CDR2 FYEKMQ (reference sequence). The chain's CDR3 is CASSLGQGRTDTQYF. The DNA of the CDR3 is TGTGCCAGCAGCTTAGGACAGGGTCGGACAGATACGCAGTATTTT.

There are a few counts of this clone. The J gene is TRBJ1-5, the V gene TRBV19, with TRBD1 as a possible D gene (6 bases). Trimming pared 7 bases from V and 9 bases from J, leaving 13 bases between. The germline V gene has CDR1 LNHDA and CDR2 SQIVND (reference sequence). CDR3 length: 12 residues. The CDR3 coding sequence is TGTGCCAGTACCGACAGGTTATCGCCCCAGCATTTT. It translates to CASTDRLSPQHF.

The chain couples TRBV5-6 to TRBJ2-1; 9 bases align to TRBD1. CDR1 SGHDT and CDR2 YYEEEE come from the germline V gene. With V trimmed by 3 bases and J by 0 bases, 4 bases remained unmatched. The CDR3 runs 16 residues. The CDR3, as DNA: TGTGCCAGCAGCTCCGGGACAGGGAGCTCCTACAATGAGCAGTTCTTC. As protein: CASSSGTGSSYNEQFF. The full variable domain, with the rest looked up from reference TRBV5-6 and TRBJ2-1, is DAGVTQSPTHLIKTRGQQVTLRCSPKSGHDTVSWYQQALGQGPQFIFQYYEEEERQRGNFPDRFSGHQFPNYSSELNVNALLLGDSALYLCASSSGTGSSYNEQFFGPGTRLTVL.

J is TRBJ1-1 and V is TRBV19; D might be TRBD1 (6 bases). The CDR3 is 14 amino acids. V was clipped by 5 bases and J by 2 bases, with 12 bases between them. Looked up from germline, CDR1 is LNHDA and CDR2 is SQIVND (reference sequence). CDR3 sequence (DNA): TGTGCCAGTAGTCCCTCGGACAGTAACACTGAAGCTTTCTTT. Residues: CASSPSDSNTEAFF.

The chain recombines TRBV5-1 with TRBJ2-3; D gene unclear. V lost 3 bases and J 6 bases, leaving 8 bases between the germline ends. Germline V lookup: CDR1 SGHRS, CDR2 YFSETQ. The CDR3 contains 12 residues. The CDR3 DNA reads as TGCGCCAGCAGCTCCTTACTGGATACGCAGTATTTT. It is translated as CASSSLLDTQYF.

This clone was observed a handful of times. The gene calls are TRBV4-2 and TRBJ1-4, with D possibly TRBD1 on 6 matching bases. The CDR3 totals 15 residues. The V and J ends lost 1 base and 11 bases respectively, with 17 bases between them. CDR1 is LGHNA and CDR2 is YNFKEQ in the germline V gene. CDR3 sequence reads: CASSQGTKTGDKLFF. The CDR3 DNA reads as TGTGCCAGCAGCCAAGGAACAAAGACAGGCGACAAACTGTTTTTT.

This chain uses TRBV4-1 with TRBJ2-2, with 9 bases lining up with TRBD1. The CDR3 extends over 15 amino acids. Per germline, CDR1 MGHRA and CDR2 YSYEKL. V lost 2 bases and J lost 3; bases outside the gene matches: 1. The DNA for the CDR3 is TGCGCCAGCAGCCAACGGACAGGGGACACCGGGGAGCTGTTTTTT. Translation: CASSQRTGDTGELFF.

Only a few counts were recorded for this clone. The gene calls are TRBV19 and TRBJ2-7, with a possible D match to TRBD1 (6 bases). CDR1 and CDR2 (germline): LNHDA, SQIVND (reference sequence). V was pared by 10 bases and J by 3 bases, with 10 bases between. This CDR3 region has 11 residues. The DNA for the CDR3 is TGTGCCACCCGGGACATCTACGAGCAGTACTTC. Encoded protein: CATRDIYEQYF.

This clone was picked up a small number of times. V gene TRBV10-3 combines with J gene TRBJ2-7; 10 positions match TRBD1. The V and J ends lost 2 bases and 6 bases, in that order; junction bases with no gene match: 7. In germline, CDR1 is ENHRY, CDR2 SYGVKD. The CDR3 consists of 15 residues. The CDR3 DNA sequence: TGTGCCATCAGTGAGCAGGTGACAGGGGGCCCCGAGCAGTACTTC. As protein: CAISEQVTGGPEQYF.

The chain links TRBV15 to TRBJ1-4, with D tentatively TRBD1 (5 bases). V dropped 0 bases and J dropped 2 bases, with 7 bases sitting between them. Germline V CDR1 and CDR2: LNHNV, YYDKDF (reference sequence). The CDR3 is 15 residues long. CDR3 region: CATSRDGGTNEKLFF. The CDR3 DNA is TGTGCCACCAGCAGAGATGGGGGGACTAATGAAAAACTGTTTTTT.

The gene calls are TRBV4-1 and TRBJ2-1; 8 positions agree with TRBD1. V was pared by 0 bases and J by 7 bases, with 11 bases of the junction left unmatched. Looked up from germline, CDR1 is MGHRA and CDR2 is YSYEKL. This CDR3 has 17 amino acids. DNA of the CDR3: TGCGCCAGCAGCCAAGAGATGTCCAGGACAGGGTTAAATGAGCAGTTCTTC. Translation: CASSQEMSRTGLNEQFF.

About this clone: Other DNA sequences in the same sample also yield this CDR3. The CDR3, as DNA: TGTGCCAGCAGTTTACTGGGCAATATCGGTCAGCCCCAGCATTTT. It encodes CASSLLGNIGQPQHF. This chain links TRBV28 with TRBJ1-5; no clear D. Trimming cost V 2 bases and J 6 bases, with 14 bases left between them. There are 15 residues in the CDR3. CDR1 is MDHEN, CDR2 SYDVKM, per germline.

This clone was detected once. V gene TRBV25-1 combines with J gene TRBJ2-5, with D possibly being TRBD1 (6 bases). Germline CDR1 and CDR2: MGHDK and SYGVNS. The CDR3 length is 13 residues. V lost 6 bases, J lost 5 bases, and 13 bases lay in between. The CDR3 spells CASSHRVGETQYF. In nucleotides, the CDR3 is TGTGCCAGCAGCCACAGGGTAGGGGAGACCCAGTACTTC.

The rearrangement uses TRBV25-1 and TRBJ2-1; 7 bases are shared with TRBD1. CDR3 length: 11 amino acids. Germline CDR1 and CDR2: MGHDK and SYGVNS. Trimming took 7 bases from V and 13 from J; bases not matched to a gene: 7. The CDR3 sequence is CASKNDREQFF. The CDR3 bases are TGTGCCAGCAAAAACGACAGGGAACAGTTCTTC.

V is TRBV5-6 and J is TRBJ2-2, with TRBD2 matching over 8 bases. Trimming took 4 bases from V and 6 from J; bases not matched to a gene: 14. Per germline, CDR1 SGHDT and CDR2 YYEEEE. CDR3 length: 17 amino acids. The CDR3 nucleotides are TGTGCCAGCAGCCCAGAGAGGACGGGGGGGCTGCCCGGGGAGCTGTTTTTT. The encoded protein is CASSPERTGGLPGELFF.

The genes are TRBV7-9 and TRBJ1-5; no firm D call. This CDR3 contains 13 residues. Between the trimmed V and J ends, which lost 5 bases and 0 bases, there was a span of 5 bases. CDR1 SEHNR and CDR2 FQNEAQ come from the germline V gene (reference sequence). The CDR3 DNA follows: TGTGCCAGCAGCCGGGATAGCAATCAGCCCCAGCATTTT. Protein: CASSRDSNQPQHF.

The V and J genes are TRBV7-6 and TRBJ2-1; TRBD2 matches at 9 bases. With V trimmed by 2 bases and J by 6 bases, 8 bases remained unmatched. CDR3 length equals 16 residues. From germline, CDR1 is SGHVS and CDR2 FNYEAQ. The CDR3 here is CASSLNAGGVGNEQFF. Here the CDR3 DNA reads TGTGCCAGCAGCTTAAATGCGGGAGGGGTTGGCAATGAGCAGTTCTTC.

The chain employs TRBV11-3 and TRBJ1-3; D remains unclear. From germline, CDR1 is SGHNT and CDR2 YENEEA. V was shortened by 4 bases and J by 2 bases, with 9 bases between the two germline ends. This CDR3 spans 14 amino acids. The CDR3 is CASSSFSAGNTIYF. The CDR3 DNA follows: TGTGCCAGCAGCTCCTTTTCGGCTGGAAACACCATATATTTT. The full variable domain, in which reference TRBV11-3 and TRBJ1-3 provide the parts outside the CDR3, is EAGVVQSPRYKIIEKKQPVAFWCNPISGHNTLYWYLQNLGQGPELLIRYENEEAVDDSQLPKDRFSAERLKGVDSTLKIQPAELGDSAVYLCASSSFSAGNTIYFGEGSWLTVV.

V and J are TRBV5-1 and TRBJ1-2; 9 nucleotides align to TRBD1. V shed 2 bases and J 6 bases; nucleotides not matched to a gene: 5. CDR3 length: 14 residues. The germline gives CDR1 SGHRS, CDR2 YFSETQ. The CDR3 DNA follows: TGCGCCAGCAGCTTCCAACAGGGGGCGGATGGCTACACCTTC. It specifies CASSFQQGADGYTF.